One sample yielded the 28 T cell receptor beta chains listed below, sequenced in a study of shared clonotypes between healthy human individuals. Assay: immunoSEQ multiplex PCR; the TCRdb copy retains only in-frame clones and omits some. The sample includes approximately 330,000 clones, about 73% seen only once; the top ten take 8.5% to 12%. The source material was memory CD4+ T cells sorted from blood. As for subset: CD45RA-negative fraction. The receptors originated from a man younger than 40 in good health.

CDR3 in amino acids: CASTPGSGSYEQYF. The CDR3 nucleotides are TGTGCCAGCACCCCAGGGAGTGGGAGCTACGAGCAGTACTTC. The chain recombines TRBV9 with TRBJ2-7; D is perhaps TRBD1 or TRBD2 (5 bases each). Deletions cut 6 bases from V and 3 bases from J, with 16 bases between. Germline lookup yields CDR1 SGDLS and CDR2 YYNGEE. The CDR3 is 14 residues long.

The chain is built from TRBV28 and TRBJ2-5; TRBD1 is a possible D gene (6 bases). Trimming left V 7 bases short and J 4 bases short, with 16 bases between. The CDR3 length is 14 residues. Germline CDR1 MDHEN, CDR2 SYDVKM. CDR3 sequence: CASTQQGSGETQYF. DNA for the CDR3: TGTGCCAGCACTCAACAGGGTTCGGGAGAGACCCAGTACTTC.

The chain joins TRBV18 to TRBJ2-3; no reliable D call. CDR1 is KGHSH, CDR2 LQKENI, per germline. The CDR3 length is 16 residues. V was clipped by 3 bases and J by 0 bases, with 13 bases between them. DNA for the CDR3: TGTGCCAGCTCACCTGTCGTCCTTTCTAGCACAGATACGCAGTATTTT. The encoded protein is CASSPVVLSSTDTQYF.

The rearrangement joins TRBV5-1 to TRBJ2-1, with TRBD2 matching 7 bases. The ends lost 2 bases at V and 5 bases at J; junction bases unmatched: 7. There are 15 residues in the CDR3. Looked up from germline, CDR1 is SGHRS and CDR2 is YFSETQ. The CDR3 DNA reads as TGCGCCAGCAGCTTAACCGGGACTAAGGACAATGAGCAGTTCTTC. This codes for CASSLTGTKDNEQFF.

This clone was detected only once. The chain employs TRBV30 and TRBJ2-5; D is uncertain. Between the trimmed V and J ends, which lost 5 bases and 7 bases, there was a span of 8 bases. Germline CDR1 reads GTSNPN; CDR2 reads SVGIG (reference sequence). CDR3 size: 10 residues. In nucleotides, the CDR3 is TGTGCCTGGGCCCTTGGGACCCAGTACTTC. It translates to CAWALGTQYF.

This clone was seen more than once but under ten times. The V call is TRBV27, the J call TRBJ2-2; D is perhaps TRBD2 (6 bases). CDR1 and CDR2 (germline): MNHEY, SMNVEV (reference sequence). This CDR3 is 16 amino acids long. The ends were cut back, 5 bases at V and 6 bases at J, with 19 bases in the middle. The CDR3 spells CASSKDPREWAGELFF. In DNA form, the CDR3 reads TGTGCCAGCAGTAAGGACCCACGGGAGTGGGCCGGGGAGCTGTTTTTT.

The chain is built from TRBV9 and TRBJ2-5; D call uncertain. Looked up from germline, CDR1 is SGDLS and CDR2 is YYNGEE. Deletions cut 0 bases from V and 5 bases from J, with 11 bases between. CDR3 size: 14 residues. The CDR3 protein is CASSVGPGSETQYF. The CDR3 coding sequence is TGTGCCAGCAGCGTAGGGCCTGGGTCGGAGACCCAGTACTTC.

The rearrangement uses TRBV4-1 and TRBJ1-5, with 7 bases aligning to TRBD1. Germline V gives CDR1 MGHRA, CDR2 YSYEKL. With 0 bases clipped from V and 7 bases from J, the junction kept 12 bases outside the gene matches. The CDR3 sequence is 17 residues long. The CDR3 DNA reads as TGCGCCAGCAGCCAAGATCAGAGACAGGGTCTTGGGCAGCCCCAGCATTTT. Encoded protein: CASSQDQRQGLGQPQHF.

In DNA, the CDR3 is TGTGCCAGCATTGGGGGACTAGCGGGAGTTGAGACCCAGTACTTC. Translating it yields CASIGGLAGVETQYF. The V call is TRBV28, the J call TRBJ2-5; 14 positions agree with TRBD2. The CDR3 runs 15 residues. The V segment lost 7 bases and the J segment 5 bases; nucleotides outside the gene matches: 6. Germline V CDR1 and CDR2: MDHEN, SYDVKM. The variable domain in full, completed from reference TRBV28 and TRBJ2-5, reads DVKVTQSSRYLVKRTGEKVFLECVQDMDHENMFWYRQDPGLGLRLIYFSYDVKMKEKGDIPEGYSVSREKKERFSLILESASTNQTSMYLCASIGGLAGVETQYFGPGTRLLVL.

The CDR3 is CSAVNTEAFF. The CDR3 region has the DNA TGCAGCGCAGTCAACACTGAAGCTTTCTTT. The chain recombines TRBV29-1 with TRBJ1-1; D is unclear. This CDR3 comprises 10 residues. Germline loops: CDR1 SQVTM, CDR2 ANQGSEA. V was pared by 7 bases and J by 2 bases, with 5 bases between.

There are many counts of this clone. The rearrangement uses TRBV11-1 and TRBJ2-3, with D unresolved. With 5 bases removed from V and 1 base from J, the gap between germline ends came to 13 bases. In germline, CDR1 is SGHAT, CDR2 FQDESV (reference sequence). This CDR3 contains 15 residues. The CDR3, as DNA: TGTGCCAGCAGCCCGACTGGCTGGCGCACAGATACGCAGTATTTT. Translated, it gives CASSPTGWRTDTQYF.

The rearrangement uses TRBV10-1 and TRBJ2-1, with TRBD2 matching 8 bases. J lost 8 bases, V lost 4 bases, and 10 bases had no gene match. This CDR3 contains 15 residues. CDR1 is WNHNN, CDR2 SYGVQD, per germline (reference sequence). This chain's CDR3 is CASSVTGTRLYEQFF. DNA of the CDR3: TGCGCCAGCAGTGTGACCGGGACTAGACTATATGAGCAGTTCTTC.

This clone has only a few counts. The chain is built from TRBV2 and TRBJ2-1; 11 bases fit TRBD2. This CDR3 has 15 amino acids. Germline lookup yields CDR1 SNHLY and CDR2 FYNNEI. The V segment lost 8 bases and the J segment 4 bases; nucleotides outside the gene matches: 7. CDR3 sequence (DNA): TGTGCCAGCGGCCTAGGGACTAGCGGATACAATGAGCAGTTCTTC. This translates into CASGLGTSGYNEQFF.

This chain joins TRBV9 and TRBJ1-5, with D possibly being TRBD1 (5 bases). The CDR3 consists of 14 residues. V gave up 2 bases and J gave up 9 bases, with 15 bases separating them. CDR1 and CDR2 (germline): SGDLS, YYNGEE. Here the CDR3 DNA reads TGTGCCAGCAGCGTCAGAGGTGACAGTTGGCCCCAGCATTTT. As protein: CASSVRGDSWPQHF.

The chain couples TRBV19 to TRBJ2-5, with D perhaps matching TRBD1 (5 bases). Germline V gene data show CDR1 as LNHDA and CDR2 as SQIVND (reference sequence). The CDR3 loop spans 14 amino acids. Trimming stripped 3 bases from V and 2 bases from J, with 10 bases between. For the CDR3, the DNA is TGTGCCAGTAGTATCCAGGGCCGACAAGAGACCCAGTACTTC. This sequence encodes CASSIQGRQETQYF.

This chain uses TRBV4-3 with TRBJ1-5; D is ambiguous. The CDR3 contains 13 residues. The V gene's germline CDR1 is LGHNA and CDR2 YSLEER. Trimming stripped 3 bases from V and 1 base from J, with 4 bases between. The CDR3 DNA is TGCGCCAGCAGCCAGGGAAGCAATCAGCCCCAGCATTTT. Translation gives CASSQGSNQPQHF.

The rearrangement joins TRBV2 to TRBJ1-2; weak D call: TRBD1 (5 bases). The ends were cut back, 3 bases at V and 2 bases at J, with 10 bases in the middle. This CDR3 spans 14 amino acids. Germline CDR1 and CDR2: SNHLY and FYNNEI. Here the CDR3 DNA reads TGTGCCAGCAGTGAGTTTAACAGGAACTATGGCTACACCTTC. Translating it yields CASSEFNRNYGYTF.

The V call is TRBV9, the J call TRBJ2-1; 8 nucleotides line up with TRBD1. The J segment lost 5 bases and the V segment lost 3 bases, leaving 4 bases of the junction unmatched. CDR1 and CDR2 (germline): SGDLS, YYNGEE. This CDR3 is built from 14 residues. This chain's CDR3 is CASSARTGNNEQFF. CDR3 nucleotides: TGTGCCAGCAGCGCGCGGACAGGGAACAATGAGCAGTTCTTC.

The V gene is TRBV5-1, the J gene TRBJ2-7, with no clear D. Germline CDR1 and CDR2: SGHRS and YFSETQ. With 4 bases removed from V and 3 bases from J, the gap between germline ends came to 8 bases. The CDR3 runs 12 residues. Written as DNA, the CDR3 is TGCGCCAGCAGCGTAGGGATCTACGAGCAGTACTTC. It codes for CASSVGIYEQYF.

The CDR3 DNA sequence: TGCGCCAGCAGCCAAGATCTTTTCTCTAGCACAGATACGCAGTATTTT. This encodes CASSQDLFSSTDTQYF. The chain couples TRBV4-3 to TRBJ2-3; D remains ambiguous. Between the trimmed V and J ends, which lost 0 bases and 0 bases, there was a span of 10 bases. CDR3 length equals 16 residues. Germline V CDR1 and CDR2: LGHNA, YSLEER.

This clone was counted only a few times. This rearrangement joins TRBV19 to TRBJ1-3; no firm D call. The germline V and J ends were trimmed by 9 bases and 0 bases, with 9 bases remaining between them. CDR1 LNHDA and CDR2 SQIVND come from the germline V gene (reference sequence). The CDR3 consists of 13 residues. The CDR3 region has the DNA TGTGCCAGCTCACAGAGCTCTGGAAACACCATATATTTT. Protein product: CASSQSSGNTIYF.

The chain is built from TRBV5-1 and TRBJ1-5; D is possibly TRBD1 (6 bases). CDR3 size: 14 residues. The V and J ends lost 0 bases and 6 bases respectively, with 10 bases between them. Germline lookup yields CDR1 SGHRS and CDR2 YFSETQ. CDR3 coding DNA: TGCGCCAGCAGCTTGGGACAGGCAGGTCAGCCCCAGCATTTT. Translation: CASSLGQAGQPQHF.

The chain carries TRBV18 and TRBJ2-3, with D perhaps TRBD2 (5 bases). Germline lookup yields CDR1 KGHSH and CDR2 LQKENI. V lost 0 bases and J lost 5, with 15 bases in between. The CDR3 totals 16 residues. For the CDR3, the DNA is TGTGCCAGCTCACCACCCGGTCGACAAGGGAGAGATACGCAGTATTTT. Protein: CASSPPGRQGRDTQYF.

The chain recombines TRBV5-1 with TRBJ2-1; TRBD2 is a possible D gene (6 bases). Trimming stripped 4 bases from V and 9 bases from J, with 11 bases between. The CDR3 is 12 residues long. The germline V gene has CDR1 SGHRS and CDR2 YFSETQ. CDR3 DNA sequence: TGCGCCAGCAGCGTTATCGGGGGTGAGCAGTTCTTC. Amino acids: CASSVIGGEQFF. The full variable domain, its missing parts supplied by reference TRBV5-1 and TRBJ2-1, is KAGVTQTPRYLIKTRGQQVTLSCSPISGHRSVSWYQQTPGQGLQFLFEYFSETQRNKGNFPGRFSGRQFSNSRSEMNVSTLELGDSALYLCASSVIGGEQFFGPGTRLTVL.

V usage is TRBV6-4 and J usage is TRBJ2-3, with D unclear. Per the germline V gene, CDR1 is MRHNA and CDR2 is SNTAGT. CDR3 length: 13 amino acids. The ends were cut back, 4 bases at V and 2 bases at J, with 7 bases in the middle. CDR3 loop: CASSVGVTDTQYF. The CDR3 region has the DNA TGTGCCAGCAGTGTAGGAGTCACAGATACGCAGTATTTT.

The V and J genes are TRBV28 and TRBJ2-3, with D unclear. CDR1 and CDR2 from the germline V gene are MDHEN and SYDVKM. This CDR3 has 15 amino acids. Trimming shortened V by 0 bases and J by 3 bases, and 10 bases separated the two germline ends. CDR3 protein: CASSLWGLGTDTQYF. The CDR3 nucleotides are TGTGCCAGCAGTTTATGGGGGTTGGGTACAGATACGCAGTATTTT.

The J gene is TRBJ2-1, the V gene TRBV13; 12 positions agree with TRBD2. CDR1 and CDR2 from the germline V gene are PRHDT and FYEKMQ (reference sequence). The CDR3 totals 16 residues. Trimming removed 5 bases from V and 1 base from J; junction bases left unmatched: 3. CDR3 amino acids: CASSRLAGVSYNEQFF. The CDR3 DNA follows: TGTGCCAGCAGCCGACTAGCGGGAGTTTCCTACAATGAGCAGTTCTTC.

V gene TRBV19 combines with J gene TRBJ2-3; 7 bases fit TRBD2. V was pared by 9 bases and J by 0 bases, with 3 bases of the junction left unmatched. The V gene's germline CDR1 is LNHDA and CDR2 SQIVND (reference sequence). The CDR3 contains 13 residues. The CDR3 sequence: CASGSGSTDTQYF. CDR3 nucleotides: TGTGCCAGCGGTAGCGGGAGCACAGATACGCAGTATTTT.